The rows below give T cell receptor beta chains drawn from one sample of a study of blood T cell repertoires in COVID-19. Assay used: immunoSEQ multiplex PCR; TCRdb lists only in-frame clones, some missing. The sample consists of approximately 220,000 clones, about 86% of them appearing once. Material: peripheral blood. The source is a woman aged 60-75 years with acute or convalescent COVID-19. Both conserved end residues are trimmed from each CDR3. The order of the fields is J gene, V gene, clone size, CDR3 protein. The size of a clone is reported for some rows only, either as once, few or many, or as a class for expanded clones.

TRBJ1-2 | TRBV7-2 | once | ASSYLGGGGHGYT
TRBJ2-7 | TRBV6-5 | once | ASKADDWSYEQY
TRBJ2-3 | TRBV4-2 | NA | ASSQDYGGGTDTQY
TRBJ1-1 | TRBV4-2 | once | ASSQDNAGMNTEAF
TRBJ2-3 | TRBV9 | NA | ASSPRFWDIGTDTQY
TRBJ2-1 | TRBV30 | NA | AWSESSSYNEQF
TRBJ1-6 | TRBV3-1/TRBV3-2 | NA | ASSPGTAKLTLH
TRBJ1-6 | TRBV28 | NA | ASSLPAGQGKLVNSPLH
TRBJ1-2 | TRBV5-1 | NA | ASSGHPNYGYT
TRBJ2-2 | TRBV10-3 | NA | AISELGGTNTGELF
TRBJ2-1 | TRBV2 | NA | ASSVLAEQF
TRBJ2-1 | TRBV6-5 | NA | ASGRSGVEQF
TRBJ1-2 | TRBV5-1 | NA | ASSLSTSPGIPYGYT
TRBJ1-2 | TRBV3-1/TRBV3-2 | NA | ASSQEIGGGYT
TRBJ1-5 | TRBV19 | NA | ASSIGGPGNQPQH
TRBJ1-1 | TRBV29-1 | NA | SARTGSDTEAF
TRBJ1-2 | TRBV4-3 | NA | ASSPATGRHGYT
TRBJ2-1 | TRBV29-1 | NA | SVEGAYNEQF
TRBJ1-1 | TRBV9 | once | ASSVGAMNTEAF
TRBJ1-2 | TRBV29-1 | NA | SVIWTNYGYT
TRBJ2-5 | TRBV28 | NA | ASTNGGSQETQY
TRBJ2-1 | TRBV29-1 | NA | SVVVRVNNEQF
TRBJ1-1 | TRBV9 | NA | ASSVTWVANTEAF
TRBJ2-7 | TRBV6-4 | NA | ASSVGPRVYEQY
TRBJ2-1 | TRBV19 | NA | ASSLKGSSYNEQF
TRBJ2-5 | TRBV15 | NA | ATSPWGGVQY
TRBJ2-7 | TRBV23-1 | NA | ASSQKAGSTSYEQY
TRBJ1-1 | TRBV6-5 | NA | ASSITGVNTEAF
TRBJ1-2 | TRBV7-2 | NA | ASSFWTGWAYGYT
TRBJ1-2 | TRBV2 | NA | ASTGDGQGYYGYT
TRBJ1-2 | TRBV3-1/TRBV3-2 | NA | ASSQTGFGYT
TRBJ2-2 | TRBV5-4 | once | ASSYGQPDGELF
TRBJ1-2 | TRBV5-1 | NA | ASSNKGDYGYT
TRBJ2-5 | TRBV18 | NA | ASSPRLAGAAPGPQY
TRBJ2-5 | TRBV5-1 | NA | ARSRGRGGQETQY
TRBJ1-2 | TRBV3-1/TRBV3-2 | NA | ASSQDRGTGYT
TRBJ2-3 | TRBV5-4 | NA | ASSLVTSGGAGDTQY
TRBJ2-2 | TRBV19 | NA | ASSIDSTTSVFTGELF
TRBJ2-1 | TRBV18 | NA | ASSLPLLAGDYNEQF
TRBJ1-3 | TRBV6-2/TRBV6-3 | NA | ASSYSKNPTGVTGNTIY
TRBJ2-5 | TRBV7-9 | NA | ASSLPAGGQETQY
TRBJ2-7 | TRBV18 | once | ASSPPGGAYEQY
TRBJ1-5 | TRBV30 | NA | ACGTGLGQPQH
TRBJ1-3 | TRBV14 | NA | ASSQGDTIY
TRBJ2-1 | TRBV5-1 | NA | ASIPGTGVYNEQF
TRBJ1-4 | TRBV4-1 | few | ASSQASGTGEKLF
TRBJ2-1 | TRBV19 | NA | ASSTYNEQF
TRBJ2-2 | TRBV7-9 | NA | ASSAFRGSTGELF
TRBJ1-3 | TRBV16 | once | ASSLRRDGNTIY
TRBJ1-1 | TRBV6-5 | few | ASREAGWTEAF
TRBJ1-3 | TRBV2 | few | ASTMKPHSTGNTIY
TRBJ2-7 | TRBV4-1 | NA | ASSTRLADYEQY
TRBJ2-2 | TRBV7-2 | NA | ASSSSGRNTGELF
TRBJ2-1 | TRBV4-1 | NA | ASSQEISSIDEQF
TRBJ2-1 | TRBV29-1 | NA | SVEPWGQGEGEQF
TRBJ1-1 | TRBV28 | NA | ASSLQLRGTEAF
TRBJ2-3 | TRBV28 | NA | ASSLSSGGHTDTQY
TRBJ2-1 | TRBV12-3/TRBV12-4 | NA | ASSSDYNEQF
TRBJ1-2 | TRBV5-4 | few | ASSLWGTGGYT